This T cell receptor beta chain was recovered during a study of cytomegalovirus exposure and HLA in healthy donors. The PCR was carried out with 60 Vbeta primers and 13 Jbeta primers. Method: immunoSEQ multiplex PCR; TCRdb's copy keeps in-frame clones and lacks some. This sample yields roughly 170,000 clones, of which around four fifths are seen a single time; about 1.3% belongs to the top ten. V was shortened by 4 bases and J by 4 bases, with 10 bases between the two germline ends. The CDR3 extends over 13 amino acids. CDR1 and CDR2 (germline): LNHDA, SQIVND (reference sequence). Sequencing input: PBMCs. The clonotype was recovered from a man between 25 and 39 years old in good health and CMV-seronegative. This sequence joins TRBV19 and TRBJ1-1, with D possibly matching TRBD1 (6 bases). The CDR3 DNA sequence: TGTGCCAGTAGTAACAGGGTAGGCACTGAAGCTTTCTTT. Translating it yields CASSNRVGTEAFF.